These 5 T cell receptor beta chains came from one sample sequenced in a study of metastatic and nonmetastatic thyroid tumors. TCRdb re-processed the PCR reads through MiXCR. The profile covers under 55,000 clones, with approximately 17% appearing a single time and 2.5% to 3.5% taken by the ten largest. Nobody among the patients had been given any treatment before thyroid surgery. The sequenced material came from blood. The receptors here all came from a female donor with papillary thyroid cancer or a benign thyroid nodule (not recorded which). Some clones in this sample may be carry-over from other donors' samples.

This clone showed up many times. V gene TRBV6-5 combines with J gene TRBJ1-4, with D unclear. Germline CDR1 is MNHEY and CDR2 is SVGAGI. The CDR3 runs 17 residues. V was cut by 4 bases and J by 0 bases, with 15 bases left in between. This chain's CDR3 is CASSSANRPATNEKLFF. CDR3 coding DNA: TGTGCCAGCAGTTCCGCCAACCGGCCGGCAACTAATGAAAAACTGTTTTTT.

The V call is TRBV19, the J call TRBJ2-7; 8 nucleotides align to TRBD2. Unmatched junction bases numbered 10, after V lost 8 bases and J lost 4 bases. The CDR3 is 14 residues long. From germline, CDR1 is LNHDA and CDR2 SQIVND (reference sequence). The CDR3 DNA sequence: TGTGCCAGTTCTGTTAGCGGGGCGAATTACGAGCAGTACTTC. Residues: CASSVSGANYEQYF.

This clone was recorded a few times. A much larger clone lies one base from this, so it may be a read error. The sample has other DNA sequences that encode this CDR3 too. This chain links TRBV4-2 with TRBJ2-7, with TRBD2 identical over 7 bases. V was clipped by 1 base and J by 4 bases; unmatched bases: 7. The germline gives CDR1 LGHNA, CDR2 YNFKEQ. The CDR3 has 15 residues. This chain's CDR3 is CASSQVSSGSYEQYF. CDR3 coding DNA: TGTGCCAGCAGCCAAGTCTCTAGCGGTAGTTACGAGCAGTACTTC.

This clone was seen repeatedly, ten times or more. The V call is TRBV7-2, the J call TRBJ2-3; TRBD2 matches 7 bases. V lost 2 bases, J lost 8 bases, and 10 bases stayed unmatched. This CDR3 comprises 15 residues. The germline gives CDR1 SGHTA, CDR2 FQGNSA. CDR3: CASSLWASGQGTQYF. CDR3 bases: TGTGCCAGCAGCTTATGGGCTAGCGGCCAGGGTACGCAGTATTTT.

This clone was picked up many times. The CDR3 DNA reads TGTGCCAGCAGCTCCGTCAGTGATACGCAGTATTTT. This sequence encodes CASSSVSDTQYF. The gene calls are TRBV13 and TRBJ2-3; D remains ambiguous. The V gene's germline CDR1 is PRHDT and CDR2 FYEKMQ (reference sequence). The CDR3 loop spans 12 amino acids. With 4 bases removed from V and 6 bases from J, the gap between germline ends came to 8 bases.